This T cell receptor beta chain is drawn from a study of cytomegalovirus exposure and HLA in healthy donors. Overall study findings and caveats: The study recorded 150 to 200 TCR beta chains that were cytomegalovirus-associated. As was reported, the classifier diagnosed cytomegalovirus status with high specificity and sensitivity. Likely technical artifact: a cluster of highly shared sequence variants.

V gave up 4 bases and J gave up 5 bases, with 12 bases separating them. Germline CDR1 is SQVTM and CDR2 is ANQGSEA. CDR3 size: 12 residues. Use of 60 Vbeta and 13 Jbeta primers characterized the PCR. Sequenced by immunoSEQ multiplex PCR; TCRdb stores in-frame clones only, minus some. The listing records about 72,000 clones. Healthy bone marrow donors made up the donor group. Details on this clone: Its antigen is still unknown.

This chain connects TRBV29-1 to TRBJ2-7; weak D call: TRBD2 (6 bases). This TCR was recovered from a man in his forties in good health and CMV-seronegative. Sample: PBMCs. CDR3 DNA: TGCAGCGTTGGACGGGGGAAGAACGAGCAGTACTTC. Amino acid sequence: CSVGRGKNEQYF.